This TCR beta chain was documented in a study of tumor-infiltrating lymphocytes in localized non-small cell lung cancer. Regarding this clone: The antigen remains unidentified.

Notes on the study in general: TCR sequencing covered a subset of patients with enough tissue. Different pieces of the same tissue went to different assays, confounding technical variation with intratumor heterogeneity.

This CDR3 is 17 amino acids long. The J segment lost 3 bases and the V segment lost 0 bases, leaving 7 bases of the junction unmatched. Germline V gene data show CDR1 as SGHDT and CDR2 as YYEEEE. Sequencing was performed with immunoSEQ multiplex PCR; in TCRdb, only in-frame clones are kept and a portion is missing. The repertoire has about 9,800 clones, more than 70% of them found once; the top ten carry roughly 20%. V is TRBV5-6 and J is TRBJ2-3; 10 bases match TRBD1. Sequencing was performed on lung tumor tissue. The receptor was isolated from a human donor with non-small cell lung cancer. CDR3 DNA sequence: TGTGCCAGCAGCTTGGTAGGGGGACAGGGGAAGACAGATACGCAGTATTTT. It codes for CASSLVGGQGKTDTQYF.